These 19 T cell receptor beta chains were all obtained from the same sample, sequenced in a study of shared T cell receptors in the human thymus. Assay: immunoSEQ multiplex PCR; the TCRdb copy retains only in-frame clones and omits some. The sample consists of approximately 760,000 clones, roughly 85% of them appearing once. This same sample was also taken into another study, of human thymus T cells.

Sequencing was performed on thymocytes. These receptors were obtained from a girl under three years old with a congenital heart defect.

The chain links TRBV6-6 to TRBJ1-5, with D possibly matching TRBD1 (5 bases). From germline, CDR1 is MNHNY and CDR2 SVGAGI (reference sequence). The CDR3 length is 16 residues. Deletions cut 2 bases from V and 6 bases from J, with 17 bases between. CDR3 sequence: CASSYATHRLAQPQHF. The CDR3 coding sequence is TGTGCCAGCAGTTACGCCACTCACAGGTTAGCTCAGCCCCAGCATTTT.

The chain carries TRBV7-2 and TRBJ1-1; the D is unclear. Germline V CDR1 and CDR2: SGHTA, FQGNSA. CDR3 length equals 14 residues. V gave up 5 bases and J gave up 4 bases, with 14 bases separating them. The CDR3 spells CASSPSGGATEAFF. In DNA, the CDR3 is TGTGCCAGCAGCCCCTCTGGAGGCGCCACTGAAGCTTTCTTT.

This clone was picked up one time. This rearrangement joins TRBV15 to TRBJ2-7; D is unclear. V dropped 0 bases and J dropped 2 bases, with 8 bases sitting between them. CDR3 length equals 14 residues. Germline-derived CDR1 and CDR2 are LNHNV and YYDKDF (reference sequence). The CDR3 sequence: CATSREDGAYEQYF. CDR3 DNA sequence: TGTGCCACCAGCAGAGAAGACGGAGCCTACGAGCAGTACTTC.

This clone was observed a handful of times. The gene calls are TRBV4-3 and TRBJ1-1; 8 bases are shared with TRBD1. The CDR3 runs to 16 residues. With V trimmed by 2 bases and J by 0 bases, 5 bases remained unmatched. CDR1 is LGHNA, CDR2 YSLEER, per germline. In DNA, the CDR3 is TGCGCCAGCAGCCAACACGGACAGGGATTGAACACTGAAGCTTTCTTT. Its protein is CASSQHGQGLNTEAFF.

This CDR3 is CASSEYTGDLNQPQHF. CDR3 in DNA: TGTGCCAGCAGTGAATACACAGGGGACTTAAATCAGCCCCAGCATTTT. This chain uses TRBV6-1 with TRBJ1-5; TRBD1 aligns across 7 bases. The trim removed 2 bases at V and 4 bases at J, leaving 8 bases unmatched. Germline V lookup: CDR1 MNHNS, CDR2 SASEGT. The CDR3 is 16 amino acids.

The rearrangement joins TRBV5-1 to TRBJ1-4, with 8 bases matching TRBD1. The CDR3 is 15 residues long. Germline V gives CDR1 SGHRS, CDR2 YFSETQ. Germline trimming cut 4 bases from V and 10 bases from J; bases unmatched to any gene: 12. The CDR3: CASSRGARGLGKLFF. DNA for the CDR3: TGCGCCAGCAGCAGGGGGGCCAGGGGGCTGGGAAAACTGTTTTTT.

The chain recombines TRBV7-9 with TRBJ2-5, with D possibly being TRBD2 (6 bases). CDR1 is SEHNR and CDR2 is FQNEAQ in the germline V gene (reference sequence). The CDR3 totals 15 residues. V was pared by 4 bases and J by 5 bases, with 17 bases between. Written as DNA, the CDR3 is TGTGCCAGCAGCTCCCCCGGGACTGGAGGGGAGACCCAGTACTTC. It encodes CASSSPGTGGETQYF. Variable domain in full (rest from reference TRBV7-9 and TRBJ2-5): DTGVSQNPRHKITKRGQNVTFRCDPISEHNRLYWYRQTLGQGPEFLTYFQNEAQLEKSRLLSDRFSAERPKGSFSTLEIQRTEQGDSAMYLCASSSPGTGGETQYFGPGTRLLVL.

V usage is TRBV6-6 and J usage is TRBJ1-2; 9 bases align to TRBD1. CDR3 size: 16 residues. CDR1 and CDR2 from the germline V gene are MNHNY and SVGAGI (reference sequence). The V and J ends lost 6 bases and 5 bases, in that order; junction bases with no gene match: 13. CDR3 in DNA: TGTGCCAGCAGAACTGCAGAACAGGGGGCGACATATGGCTACACCTTC. The encoded protein is CASRTAEQGATYGYTF.

The CDR3, as DNA: TGTGCCAGCAGTTACGTTAGCCGGGGGATCAACACTGAAGCTTTCTTT. Amino acids: CASSYVSRGINTEAFF. V usage is TRBV6-5 and J usage is TRBJ1-1, with a weak D call TRBD1 (5 bases). The CDR3 contains 16 residues. The V end was cut by 2 bases, the J end by 2 bases, with 15 bases between. Germline V gives CDR1 MNHEY, CDR2 SVGAGI.

This clone was picked up a small number of times. The chain joins TRBV7-2 to TRBJ2-7; TRBD1 agrees at 7 bases. Trimming took 4 bases from V and 3 from J; bases not matched to a gene: 9. Germline CDR1 and CDR2: SGHTA and FQGNSA. CDR3 length equals 15 residues. The CDR3 DNA follows: TGTGCCAGCAGCTCCAGGCGACAGGGACACTACGAGCAGTACTTC. This encodes CASSSRRQGHYEQYF.

In this sample, this clone turned up once. The chain recombines TRBV4-1 with TRBJ2-5; 7 nucleotides line up with TRBD2. The CDR3 has 13 residues. Germline trimming cut 4 bases from V and 5 bases from J; bases unmatched to any gene: 4. In germline, CDR1 is MGHRA, CDR2 YSYEKL. The CDR3 nucleotides are TGCGCCAGCAGCCCGGGGGAGGGGGAGACCCAGTACTTC. This gives the protein CASSPGEGETQYF.

The chain recombines TRBV6-5 with TRBJ1-1; D not certain. V dropped 6 bases and J dropped 13 bases, with 9 bases sitting between them. Germline V gives CDR1 MNHEY, CDR2 SVGAGI. The CDR3 length is 9 residues. The CDR3 protein is CASSRRYFF. CDR3 nucleotide sequence: TGTGCCAGCAGCCGTCGTTATTTCTTT.

The chain joins TRBV5-1 to TRBJ1-1; tentative D call: TRBD1 (5 bases). The germline V and J ends were trimmed by 2 bases and 1 base, with 9 bases remaining between them. This CDR3 comprises 14 residues. Germline V gives CDR1 SGHRS, CDR2 YFSETQ. The CDR3 protein is CASSFDRKNTEAFF. The CDR3 nucleotides are TGCGCCAGCAGCTTTGACAGAAAGAACACTGAAGCTTTCTTT. Drawing the rest from reference TRBV5-1 and TRBJ1-1, the complete variable domain is KAGVTQTPRYLIKTRGQQVTLSCSPISGHRSVSWYQQTPGQGLQFLFEYFSETQRNKGNFPGRFSGRQFSNSRSEMNVSTLELGDSALYLCASSFDRKNTEAFFGQGTRLTVV.

The chain has TRBV18 and TRBJ1-3; D not resolved. V was shortened by 1 base and J by 2 bases, with 12 bases between the two germline ends. CDR1 and CDR2 (germline): KGHSH, LQKENI. There are 16 residues in the CDR3. The CDR3 loop reads CASSPLWREAGNTIYF. For the CDR3, the DNA is TGTGCCAGCTCACCACTTTGGAGGGAGGCTGGAAACACCATATATTTT.

This clone was counted a few times. The gene calls are TRBV14 and TRBJ2-7, with D perhaps matching TRBD2 (7 bases). Per germline, CDR1 SGHDN and CDR2 FVKESK. V dropped 3 bases and J dropped 5 bases, with 14 bases sitting between them. The CDR3 has 14 amino acids. The CDR3 sequence: CASSQSRGGDEQYF. DNA for the CDR3: TGTGCCAGCAGCCAGTCCAGGGGAGGGGACGAGCAGTACTTC.

This chain connects TRBV19 to TRBJ1-1; D is uncertain. Germline CDR1 LNHDA, CDR2 SQIVND (reference sequence). Between the trimmed V and J ends, which lost 6 bases and 7 bases, there was a span of 15 bases. The CDR3 has 13 residues. The CDR3 protein is CASRGRDGFEAFF. Here the CDR3 DNA reads TGTGCCAGTAGGGGCAGAGACGGCTTTGAAGCTTTCTTT.

The rearrangement uses TRBV28 and TRBJ2-5; 8 bases are shared with TRBD1. Germline V gene data show CDR1 as MDHEN and CDR2 as SYDVKM. This CDR3 has 15 residues. The V and J ends lost 5 bases and 5 bases, in that order; junction bases with no gene match: 10. This CDR3 reads CASSSQDRDRETQYF. CDR3 coding DNA: TGTGCCAGCAGTAGCCAGGACAGGGATAGGGAGACCCAGTACTTC.

The chain has TRBV6-5 and TRBJ2-3, with 8 bases that match TRBD2. V shed 7 bases, J shed 6 bases, and the junction held 6 bases outside the gene matches. Looked up from germline, CDR1 is MNHEY and CDR2 is SVGAGI. CDR3 length equals 13 residues. The CDR3, as DNA: TGTGCCAGCACCCCGGGGGGGGTGGATACGCAGTATTTT. Its translation is CASTPGGVDTQYF.

This rearrangement joins TRBV6-6 to TRBJ1-1, with a tentative D call TRBD1 (5 bases). In germline, CDR1 is MNHNY, CDR2 SVGAGI (reference sequence). CDR3 length: 14 amino acids. Trimming removed 2 bases from V and 2 bases from J, with 9 bases in between. CDR3 nucleotide sequence: TGTGCCAGCAGTTACCGAGACAGAAACACTGAAGCTTTCTTT. Translating it yields CASSYRDRNTEAFF.